The clone carrying this T cell receptor (beta chain) has a single count. Its specificity is unknown. In germline, CDR1 is LGHNA, CDR2 YSLEER. V shed 0 bases, J shed 1 base, and the junction held 3 bases outside the gene matches. The CDR3 has 16 residues. The sample comes from a study of T cell responses to AZD1222 COVID-19 vaccine. Measured with immunoSEQ multiplex PCR; TCRdb has only the in-frame clones, and not every one. Of 84,000 or so clones listed, 70% to 90% are singletons. Study-wide points: Most donors were white British and more were female, and clonal diversity was possibly underestimated. Nearly half of spike-specific TCRs reportedly target variant regions that are unmutated in the B.1.351 and B.1.1.7 variants. No repertoire was sampled before or during the peak T cell response, only after it.

The TCR was taken from an adult in good health. The V and J genes are TRBV4-3 and TRBJ1-2, with 9 bases lining up with TRBD1. The sequences come from peripheral blood, collected on day 0 of AZD1222 vaccination. The CDR3: CASSQDQGQGNYGYTF. The CDR3 DNA is TGCGCCAGCAGCCAAGACCAGGGACAGGGTAACTATGGCTACACCTTC.